This T cell receptor beta chain was captured in a study of T cells in tuberculosis. CDR1 is KGHSH, CDR2 LQKENI, per germline. This CDR3 spans 15 amino acids. Deletions cut 2 bases from V and 6 bases from J, with 13 bases between. Profiling relied on immunoSEQ multiplex PCR, and the TCRdb table lists in-frame clones only, not all of them. This table holds 25,000 to 35,000 clones, about 92% found once. The source of this sequence is a donor between 5 and 29 years old with latent tuberculosis or without tuberculosis infection. The V and J genes are TRBV18 and TRBJ1-4; TRBD1 might be the D (5 bases). Sequencing input: PBMCs. The DNA of the CDR3 is TGTGCCAGCTCACCAGTTGTAGGGACTTATGAAAAACTGTTTTTT. Protein sequence: CASSPVVGTYEKLFF. Full variable domain (outside the CDR3, taken from reference TRBV18 and TRBJ1-4): NAGVMQNPRHLVRRRGQEARLRCSPMKGHSHVYWYRQLPEEGLKFMVYLQKENIIDESGMPKERFSAEFPKEGPSILRIQQVVRGDSAAYFCASSPVVGTYEKLFFGSGTQLSVL.